This TCR beta chain is from a study of shared clonotypes between healthy human individuals. V shed 2 bases and J shed 3 bases, with 13 bases lying between them. Germline V gene sequence: CDR1 KGHSH, CDR2 LQKENI. CDR3 length equals 16 residues. Measured with immunoSEQ multiplex PCR; TCRdb has only the in-frame clones, and not every one. The table records roughly 480,000 clones, 79% of them present only once. V is TRBV18 and J is TRBJ2-2, with D perhaps TRBD1 (5 bases). The sample was PBMCs. This clonotype originated in a woman in her 40s in good health. Some clones in this sample may be carry-over from other donors' samples. The CDR3 DNA reads as TGTGCCAGCTCACCATCCAGGGCTCCCGACACCGGGGAGCTGTTTTTT. This encodes CASSPSRAPDTGELFF.